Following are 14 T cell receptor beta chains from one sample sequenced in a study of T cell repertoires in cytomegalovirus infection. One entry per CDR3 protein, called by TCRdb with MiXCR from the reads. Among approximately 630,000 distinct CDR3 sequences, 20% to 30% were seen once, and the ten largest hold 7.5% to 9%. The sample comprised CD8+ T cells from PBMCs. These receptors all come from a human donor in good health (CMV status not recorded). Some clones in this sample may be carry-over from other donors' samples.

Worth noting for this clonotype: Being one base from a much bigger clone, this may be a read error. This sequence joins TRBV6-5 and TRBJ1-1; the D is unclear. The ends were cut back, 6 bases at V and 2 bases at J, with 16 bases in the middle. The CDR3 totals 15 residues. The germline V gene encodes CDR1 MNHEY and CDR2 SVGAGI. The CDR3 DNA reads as TGTGCCAGCAGCCCCACCGAGTACCCAAACACTGAAGCTTTCTTT. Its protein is CASSPTEYPNTEAFF.

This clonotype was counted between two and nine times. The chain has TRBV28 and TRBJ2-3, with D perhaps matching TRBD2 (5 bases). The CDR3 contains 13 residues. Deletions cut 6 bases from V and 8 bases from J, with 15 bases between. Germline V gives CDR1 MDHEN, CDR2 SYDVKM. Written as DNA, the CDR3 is TGTGCCAGCAGCCCCCCACTTGCGGGTACGCAGTATTTT. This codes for CASSPPLAGTQYF.

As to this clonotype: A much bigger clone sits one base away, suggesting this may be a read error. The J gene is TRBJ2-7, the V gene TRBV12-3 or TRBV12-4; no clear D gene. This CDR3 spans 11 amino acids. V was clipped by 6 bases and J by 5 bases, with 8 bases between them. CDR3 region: CASSLWDEQYF. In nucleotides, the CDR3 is TGTGCCAGCAGCCTCTGGGACGAGCAGTACTTC.

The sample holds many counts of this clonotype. The CDR3 sequence is CASSSAGSTGELFF. In DNA form, the CDR3 reads TGTGCCAGCAGTTCGGCCGGGAGCACCGGGGAGCTGTTTTTT. The chain joins TRBV28 to TRBJ2-2; a possible D gene is TRBD2 (6 bases). V was pared by 4 bases and J by 4 bases, with 10 bases between. The CDR3 loop spans 14 amino acids. CDR1 and CDR2 (germline): MDHEN, SYDVKM.

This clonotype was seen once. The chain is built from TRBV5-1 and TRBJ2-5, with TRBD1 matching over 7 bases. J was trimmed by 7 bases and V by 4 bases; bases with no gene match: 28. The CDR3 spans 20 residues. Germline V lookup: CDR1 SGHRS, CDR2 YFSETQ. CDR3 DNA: TGCGCCAGCAGCCTGTTAGGACAGGCGGAGAGACCCAGTCGCCGAGGGACCCAGTACTTC. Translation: CASSLLGQAERPSRRGTQYF.

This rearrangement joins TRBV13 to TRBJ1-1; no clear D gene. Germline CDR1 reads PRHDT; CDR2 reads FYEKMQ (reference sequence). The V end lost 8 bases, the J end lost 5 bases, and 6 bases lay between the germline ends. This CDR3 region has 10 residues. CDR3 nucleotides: TGTGCCAGCCTTGATACTGAAGCTTTCTTT. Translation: CASLDTEAFF.

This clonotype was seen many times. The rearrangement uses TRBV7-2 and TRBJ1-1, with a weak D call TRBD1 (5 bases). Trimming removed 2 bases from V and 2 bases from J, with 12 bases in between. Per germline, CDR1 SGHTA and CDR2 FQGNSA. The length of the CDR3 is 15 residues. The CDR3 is CASSLRGIGNTEAFF. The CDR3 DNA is TGTGCCAGCAGCTTACGGGGGATAGGTAACACTGAAGCTTTCTTT.

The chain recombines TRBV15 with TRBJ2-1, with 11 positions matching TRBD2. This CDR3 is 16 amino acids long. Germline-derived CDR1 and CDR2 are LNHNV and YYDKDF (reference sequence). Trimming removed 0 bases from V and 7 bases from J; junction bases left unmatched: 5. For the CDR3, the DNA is TGTGCCACCAGCAGAGAGGGACTAGCGGTATTTAATGAGCAGTTCTTC. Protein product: CATSREGLAVFNEQFF.

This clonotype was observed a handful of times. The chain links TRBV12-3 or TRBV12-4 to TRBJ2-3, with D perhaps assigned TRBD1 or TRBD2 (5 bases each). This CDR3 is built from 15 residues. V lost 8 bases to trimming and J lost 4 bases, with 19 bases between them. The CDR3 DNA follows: TGTGCCAGCGGGTGGGACCCAGAAAGGGCAGATACGCAGTATTTT. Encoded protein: CASGWDPERADTQYF.

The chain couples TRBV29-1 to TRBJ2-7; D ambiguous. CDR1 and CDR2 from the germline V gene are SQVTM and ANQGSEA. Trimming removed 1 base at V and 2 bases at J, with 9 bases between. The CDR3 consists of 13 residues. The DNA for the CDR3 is TGCAGCGTTGAAGGGGAAGCCACCTACGAGCAGTACTTC. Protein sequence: CSVEGEATYEQYF.

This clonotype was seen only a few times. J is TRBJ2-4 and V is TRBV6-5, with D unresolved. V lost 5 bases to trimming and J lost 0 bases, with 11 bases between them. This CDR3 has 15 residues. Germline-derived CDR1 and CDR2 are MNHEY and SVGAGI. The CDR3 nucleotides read TGTGCCAGCAGTCTAACACCTCTAGCCAAAAACATTCAGTACTTC. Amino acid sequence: CASSLTPLAKNIQYF.

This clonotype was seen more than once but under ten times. The CDR3 DNA reads TGCAGCGTTTGGCAAGAGACCCAGTACTTC. Its translation: CSVWQETQYF. This chain uses TRBV29-1 with TRBJ2-5, with no clear D. Deletions cut 5 bases from V and 2 bases from J, with 3 bases between. This CDR3 region has 10 residues. Germline V gene sequence: CDR1 SQVTM, CDR2 ANQGSEA.

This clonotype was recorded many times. The CDR3 spells CASFLDESPYNEQFF. The DNA for the CDR3 is TGTGCCAGCTTTTTGGACGAGTCCCCCTACAATGAGCAGTTCTTC. The V gene is TRBV7-2, the J gene TRBJ2-1; D gene ambiguous. CDR3 length: 15 amino acids. Between the trimmed V and J ends, which lost 8 bases and 2 bases, there was a span of 16 bases. Germline lookup yields CDR1 SGHTA and CDR2 FQGNSA.

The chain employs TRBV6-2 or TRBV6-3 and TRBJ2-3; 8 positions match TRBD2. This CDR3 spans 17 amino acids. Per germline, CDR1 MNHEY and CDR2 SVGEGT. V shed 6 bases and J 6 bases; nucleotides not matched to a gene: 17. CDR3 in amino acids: CASSRETSEVLGDTQYF. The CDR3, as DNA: TGTGCCAGCAGCCGTGAGACTAGCGAGGTCCTGGGGGATACGCAGTATTTT.